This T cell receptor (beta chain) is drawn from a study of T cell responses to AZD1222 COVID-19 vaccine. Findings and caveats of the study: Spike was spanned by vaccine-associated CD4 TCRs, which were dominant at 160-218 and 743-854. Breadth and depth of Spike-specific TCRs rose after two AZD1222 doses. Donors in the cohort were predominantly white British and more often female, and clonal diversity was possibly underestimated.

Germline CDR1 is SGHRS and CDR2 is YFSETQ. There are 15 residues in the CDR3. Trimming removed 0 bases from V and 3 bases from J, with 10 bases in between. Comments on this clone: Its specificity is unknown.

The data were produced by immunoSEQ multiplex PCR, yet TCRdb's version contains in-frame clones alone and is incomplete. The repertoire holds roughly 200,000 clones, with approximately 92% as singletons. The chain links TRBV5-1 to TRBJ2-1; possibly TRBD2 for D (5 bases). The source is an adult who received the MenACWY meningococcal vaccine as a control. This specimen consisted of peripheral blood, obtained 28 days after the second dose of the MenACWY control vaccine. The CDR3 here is CASSLEGRDYNEQFF. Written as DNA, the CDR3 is TGCGCCAGCAGCTTGGAAGGGAGAGACTACAATGAGCAGTTCTTC. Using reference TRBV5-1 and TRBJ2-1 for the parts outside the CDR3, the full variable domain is KAGVTQTPRYLIKTRGQQVTLSCSPISGHRSVSWYQQTPGQGLQFLFEYFSETQRNKGNFPGRFSGRQFSNSRSEMNVSTLELGDSALYLCASSLEGRDYNEQFFGPGTRLTVL.